The sequence of this T cell receptor beta chain was determined in a study of blood T cell repertoires in COVID-19. TCRdb's table, derived via immunoSEQ multiplex PCR, lists solely in-frame clones and lacks some. The repertoire holds about 97,000 clones, roughly 85% seen once, with 2% in the top ten. The CDR3 covers 16 residues. Germline V gene lookup returns CDR1 GTSNPN and CDR2 SVGIG (reference sequence). The junction had 7 bases not matched to a gene; V was cut back by 2 bases and J by 0 bases. The sequence was obtained from a man in his forties or fifties with active COVID-19. The rearrangement joins TRBV30 to TRBJ2-1, with 7 bases aligning to TRBD1. The specimen sequenced was peripheral blood. The CDR3 loop is CAWSPRGLSSYNEQFF. The CDR3 DNA reads as TGTGCCTGGAGTCCGAGGGGGCTTAGCTCCTACAATGAGCAGTTCTTC.